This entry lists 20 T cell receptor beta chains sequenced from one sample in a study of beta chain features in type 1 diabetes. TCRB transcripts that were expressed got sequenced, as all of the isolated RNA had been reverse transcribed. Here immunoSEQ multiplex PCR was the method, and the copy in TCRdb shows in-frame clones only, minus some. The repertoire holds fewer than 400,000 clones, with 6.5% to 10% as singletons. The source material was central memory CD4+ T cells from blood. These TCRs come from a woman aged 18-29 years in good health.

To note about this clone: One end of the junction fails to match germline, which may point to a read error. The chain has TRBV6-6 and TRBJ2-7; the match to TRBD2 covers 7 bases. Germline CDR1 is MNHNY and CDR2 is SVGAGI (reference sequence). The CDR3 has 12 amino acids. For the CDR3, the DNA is TGTGCCAGCAGAACGACGGGGGGACTATCACTCTTC. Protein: CASRTTGGLSLF.

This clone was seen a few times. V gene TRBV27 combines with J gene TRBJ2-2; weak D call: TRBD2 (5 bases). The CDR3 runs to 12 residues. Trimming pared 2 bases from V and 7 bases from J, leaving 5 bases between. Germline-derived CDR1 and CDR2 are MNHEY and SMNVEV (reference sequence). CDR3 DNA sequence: TGTGCCAGCAGTTTACGGGACGGGGAGCTGTTTTTT. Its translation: CASSLRDGELFF.

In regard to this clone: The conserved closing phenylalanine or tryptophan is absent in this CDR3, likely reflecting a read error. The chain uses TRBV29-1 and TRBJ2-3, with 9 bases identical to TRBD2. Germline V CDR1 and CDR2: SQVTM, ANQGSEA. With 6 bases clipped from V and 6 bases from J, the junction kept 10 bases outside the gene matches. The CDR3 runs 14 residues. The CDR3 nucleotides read TGCAGCGTCCATAGCGGGAGTGGGTCTGATACGCAGTATCTT. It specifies CSVHSGSGSDTQYL.

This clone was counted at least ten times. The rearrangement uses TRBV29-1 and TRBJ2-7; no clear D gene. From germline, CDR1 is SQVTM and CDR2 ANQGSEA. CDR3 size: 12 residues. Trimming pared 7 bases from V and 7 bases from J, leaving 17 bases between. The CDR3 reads CSAQGHLREQYF. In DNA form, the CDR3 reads TGCAGCGCCCAAGGTCATTTGAGGGAGCAGTACTTC.

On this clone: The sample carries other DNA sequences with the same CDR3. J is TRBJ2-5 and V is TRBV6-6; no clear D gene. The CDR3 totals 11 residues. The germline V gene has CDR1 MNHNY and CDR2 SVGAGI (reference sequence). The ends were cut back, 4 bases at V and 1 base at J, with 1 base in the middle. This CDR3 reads CASSFQETQYF. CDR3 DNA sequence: TGTGCCAGCAGTTTCCAAGAGACCCAGTACTTC.

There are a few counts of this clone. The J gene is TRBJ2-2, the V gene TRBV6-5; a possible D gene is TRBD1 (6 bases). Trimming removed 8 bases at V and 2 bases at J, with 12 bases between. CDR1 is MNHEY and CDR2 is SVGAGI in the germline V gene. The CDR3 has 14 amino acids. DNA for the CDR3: TGTGCCAGCCTCAGGGGTCCCAACACCGGGGAGCTGTTTTTT. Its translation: CASLRGPNTGELFF.

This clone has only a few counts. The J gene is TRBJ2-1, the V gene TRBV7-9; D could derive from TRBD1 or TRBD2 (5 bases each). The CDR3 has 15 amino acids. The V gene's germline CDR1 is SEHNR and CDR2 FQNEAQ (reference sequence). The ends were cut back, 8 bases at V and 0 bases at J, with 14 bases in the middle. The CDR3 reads CASFHTGLSYNEQFF. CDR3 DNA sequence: TGTGCCAGCTTTCATACGGGGCTCTCCTACAATGAGCAGTTCTTC.

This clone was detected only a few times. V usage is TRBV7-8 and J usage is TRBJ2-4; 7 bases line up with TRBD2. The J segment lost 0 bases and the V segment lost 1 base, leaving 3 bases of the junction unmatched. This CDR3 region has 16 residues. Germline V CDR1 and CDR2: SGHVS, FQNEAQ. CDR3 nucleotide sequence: TGTGCCAGCAGCTTAGGGGCGGGAGTAGCCAAAAACATTCAGTACTTC. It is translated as CASSLGAGVAKNIQYF.

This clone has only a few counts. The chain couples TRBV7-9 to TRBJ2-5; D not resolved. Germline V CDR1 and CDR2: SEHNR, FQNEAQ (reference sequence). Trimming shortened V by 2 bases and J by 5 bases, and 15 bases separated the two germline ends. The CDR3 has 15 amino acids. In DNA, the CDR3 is TGTGCCAGCAGCTTATCTTCTAGATTATCGGAGACCCAGTACTTC. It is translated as CASSLSSRLSETQYF. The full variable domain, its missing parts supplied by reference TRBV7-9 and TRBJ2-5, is DTGVSQNPRHKITKRGQNVTFRCDPISEHNRLYWYRQTLGQGPEFLTYFQNEAQLEKSRLLSDRFSAERPKGSFSTLEIQRTEQGDSAMYLCASSLSSRLSETQYFGPGTRLLVL.

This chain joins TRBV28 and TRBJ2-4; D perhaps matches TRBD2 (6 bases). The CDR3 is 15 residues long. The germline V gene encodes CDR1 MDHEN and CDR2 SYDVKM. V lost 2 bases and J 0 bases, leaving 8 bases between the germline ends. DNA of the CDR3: TGTGCCAGCAGTTTAGGGGGGTTAGCCAAAAACATTCAGTACTTC. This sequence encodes CASSLGGLAKNIQYF.

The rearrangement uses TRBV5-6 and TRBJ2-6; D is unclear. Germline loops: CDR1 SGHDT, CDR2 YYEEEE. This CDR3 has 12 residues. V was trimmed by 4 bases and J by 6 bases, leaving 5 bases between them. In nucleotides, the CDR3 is TGTGCCAGCAGCAACGAGGCCAACGTCCTGACTTTC. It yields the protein CASSNEANVLTF.

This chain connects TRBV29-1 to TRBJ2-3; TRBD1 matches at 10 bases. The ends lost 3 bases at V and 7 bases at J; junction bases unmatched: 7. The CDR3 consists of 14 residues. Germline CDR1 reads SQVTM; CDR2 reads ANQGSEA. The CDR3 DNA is TGCAGCGTTGAGGGGGGACAGGGGAGGAATACGCAGTATTTT. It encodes CSVEGGQGRNTQYF.

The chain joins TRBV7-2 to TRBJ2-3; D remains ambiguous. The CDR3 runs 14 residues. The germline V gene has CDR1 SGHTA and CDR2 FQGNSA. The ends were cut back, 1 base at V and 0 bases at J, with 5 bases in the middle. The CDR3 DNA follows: TGTGCCAGCAGCTTAGTCTCTAGCACAGATACGCAGTATTTT. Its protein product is CASSLVSSTDTQYF.

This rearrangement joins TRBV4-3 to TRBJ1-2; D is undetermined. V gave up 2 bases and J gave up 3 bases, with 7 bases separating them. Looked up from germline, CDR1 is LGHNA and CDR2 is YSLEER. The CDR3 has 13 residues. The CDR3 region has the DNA TGCGCCAGCAGCCAACACAGCGACTATGGCTACACCTTC. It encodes CASSQHSDYGYTF.

The CDR3 reads CASSPSAGVTDTQYF. The DNA of the CDR3 is TGCGCCAGCAGCCCGTCCGCGGGGGTTACAGATACGCAGTATTTT. J is TRBJ2-3 and V is TRBV4-3, with 7 bases fitting TRBD2. The CDR3 loop spans 15 amino acids. With 4 bases clipped from V and 3 bases from J, the junction kept 7 bases outside the gene matches. CDR1 is LGHNA and CDR2 is YSLEER in the germline V gene.

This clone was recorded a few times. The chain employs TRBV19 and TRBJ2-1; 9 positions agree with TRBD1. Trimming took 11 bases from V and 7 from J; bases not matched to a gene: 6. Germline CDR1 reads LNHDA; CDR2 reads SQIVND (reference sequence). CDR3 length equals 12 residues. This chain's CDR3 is CARGQGKNEQFF. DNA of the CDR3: TGTGCCCGGGGACAGGGAAAGAATGAGCAGTTCTTC. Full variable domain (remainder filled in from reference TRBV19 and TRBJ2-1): DGGITQSPKYLFRKEGQNVTLSCEQNLNHDAMYWYRQDPGQGLRLIYYSQIVNDFQKGDIAEGYSVSREKKESFPLTVTSAQKNPTAFYLCARGQGKNEQFFGPGTRLTVL.

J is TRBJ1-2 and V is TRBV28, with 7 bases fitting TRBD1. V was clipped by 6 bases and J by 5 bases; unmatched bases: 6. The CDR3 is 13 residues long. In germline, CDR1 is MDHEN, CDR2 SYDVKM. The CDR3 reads CASRSGQVYGYTF. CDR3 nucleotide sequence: TGTGCCAGCAGGTCAGGACAGGTATATGGCTACACCTTC.

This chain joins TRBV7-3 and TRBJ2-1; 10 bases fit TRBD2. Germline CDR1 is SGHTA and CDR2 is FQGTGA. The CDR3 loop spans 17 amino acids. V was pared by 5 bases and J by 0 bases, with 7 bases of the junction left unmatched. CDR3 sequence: CASSEMSSGSSYNEQFF. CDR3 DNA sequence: TGTGCCAGCAGCGAAATGTCTAGCGGGAGCTCCTACAATGAGCAGTTCTTC.

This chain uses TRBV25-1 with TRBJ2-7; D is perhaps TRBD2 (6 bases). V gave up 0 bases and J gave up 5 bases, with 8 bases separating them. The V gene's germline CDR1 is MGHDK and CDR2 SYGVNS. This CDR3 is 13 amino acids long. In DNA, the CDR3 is TGTGCCAGCAGTGAATACAGGGAGGACGAGCAGTACTTC. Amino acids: CASSEYREDEQYF.

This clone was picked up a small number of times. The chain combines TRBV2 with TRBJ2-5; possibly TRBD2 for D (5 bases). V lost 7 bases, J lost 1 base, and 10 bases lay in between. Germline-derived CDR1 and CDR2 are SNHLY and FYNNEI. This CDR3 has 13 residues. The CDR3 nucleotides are TGTGCCAGCATCCGAGGGCCCCAAGAGACCCAGTACTTC. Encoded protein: CASIRGPQETQYF. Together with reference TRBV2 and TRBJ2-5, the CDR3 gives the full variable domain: EPEVTQTPSHQVTQMGQEVILRCVPISNHLYFYWYRQILGQKVEFLVSFYNNEISEKSEIFDDQFSVERPDGSNFTLKIRSTKLEDSAMYFCASIRGPQETQYFGPGTRLLVL.